These T cell receptor beta chains were read from a single sample in a study of CD4+ T cells in melanoma. Assay: immunoSEQ multiplex PCR; the TCRdb copy retains only in-frame clones and omits some. Of 11,000 or so clones in the sample, 66% were seen once. Sequences were obtained from cells from a culture (not recorded whether cultured in vitro). These receptors were taken from a human donor with melanoma. The CDR3 runs from the conserved cysteine through the conserved F or W. A D gene is named only where the DNA matches it firmly. The listing skips clone size in some rows; elsewhere it reads once, few, many or a size class.

>NA|TRBV18|few|TRBJ2-2
CASPPPGPGGELFF
TGTGCCAGCCCACCGCCCGGACCGGGAGGGGAGCTGTTTTTT
>NA|TRBV19|NA|TRBJ2-5
CASSIAASQETQYF
TGTGCCAGTAGTATAGCGGCGTCCCAAGAGACCCAGTACTTC
>TRBD1|TRBV18|NA|TRBJ1-5
CASSQRVTGDQPQHF
TGTGCCAGCTCACAAAGGGTAACAGGGGATCAGCCCCAGCATTTT
>TRBD1|TRBV7-9|NA|TRBJ1-2
CASRPDRAGYGYTF
TGTGCCAGCAGACCGGACAGGGCTGGCTATGGCTACACCTTC
>NA|TRBV5-4|NA|TRBJ2-2
CASSPDIVPGELFF
TGTGCCAGCAGCCCCGATATAGTCCCCGGGGAGCTGTTTTTT
>NA|TRBV12-5|few|TRBJ1-1
CASGSGIGAFF
TGTGCTAGTGGTTCCGGCATTGGGGCTTTCTTT
>NA|TRBV30|NA|TRBJ1-2
CAWMKARYGYTF
TGTGCCTGGATGAAGGCCCGCTATGGCTACACCTTC
>NA|TRBV15|NA|TRBJ2-6
CATSRDVGFSGANVLTF
TGTGCCACCAGCAGAGATGTGGGCTTCTCTGGGGCCAACGTCCTGACTTTC
>NA|TRBV5-1|few|TRBJ2-7
CASSLAGAGDLYEQYF
TGCGCCAGCAGCTTGGCCGGAGCAGGGGACCTCTACGAGCAGTACTTC
>NA|TRBV5-5|few|TRBJ1-6
CASSGGENSPLHF
TGTGCCAGCAGCGGGGGGGAAAATTCACCCCTCCACTTT
>TRBD1|TRBV9|NA|TRBJ2-7
CASSVGDREEYEQYF
TGTGCCAGCAGCGTAGGGGACAGGGAGGAGTACGAGCAGTACTTC
>NA|TRBV14|NA|TRBJ1-5
CASSQNSFGPQHF
TGTGCCAGCAGCCAAAACAGCTTTGGGCCCCAGCATTTT
>NA|TRBV5-6|NA|TRBJ2-3
CASSLYGRVDTQYF
TGTGCCAGCAGCTTGTACGGACGGGTGGATACGCAGTATTTT
>TRBD1|TRBV14|NA|TRBJ2-7
CASSQDGRTGREQYF
TGTGCCAGCAGCCAAGATGGACGGACAGGGCGCGAGCAGTACTTC
>NA|TRBV2|few|TRBJ2-7
CASSGRTHTAYEQYF
TGTGCCAGCAGTGGTAGGACGCATACAGCCTACGAGCAGTACTTC
>NA|TRBV27|NA|TRBJ1-2
CASSLGSQGLYGYTF
TGTGCCAGCAGTTTAGGCTCACAGGGTTTATATGGCTACACCTTC
>NA|TRBV5-1|few|TRBJ2-5
CASSLEGASQGTQYF
TGCGCCAGCAGCTTGGAAGGGGCGAGTCAAGGGACCCAGTACTTC
>TRBD2|TRBV7-3|NA|TRBJ2-1
CASSLTSPSGGAAEQFF
TGTGCCAGCAGCTTAACTTCCCCTAGCGGGGGGGCCGCTGAGCAGTTCTTC
>NA|TRBV27|NA|TRBJ2-7
CASRTGLYEQYF
TGTGCCAGCAGAACTGGGTTGTACGAGCAGTACTTC
>NA|TRBV7-9|NA|TRBJ2-3
CASSLATVGDTQYF
TGTGCCAGCAGCTTAGCGACAGTAGGAGATACGCAGTATTTT
>NA|TRBV7-6|NA|TRBJ1-1
CASSPLQGSLTEAFF
TGTGCCAGCAGCCCCTTACAGGGTAGTTTAACTGAAGCTTTCTTT
>NA|TRBV4-2|NA|TRBJ1-1
CASSHHLAGNTEAFF
TGTGCCAGCAGCCACCACTTGGCAGGGAACACTGAAGCTTTCTTT
>NA|TRBV11-2|NA|TRBJ2-3
CASSPAADRTQYF
TGTGCCAGCAGCCCCGCCGCCGACAGGACGCAGTATTTT
>TRBD1|TRBV18|NA|TRBJ2-7
CASSPPRQGYEQYF
TGTGCCAGCTCACCACCGCGACAGGGATACGAGCAGTACTTC
>NA|TRBV19|few|TRBJ1-2
CASSVRGSLVRYTF
TGTGCCAGTAGTGTTAGGGGCAGCCTTGTCCGCTACACCTTC
>TRBD1|TRBV6-1|medium-sized|TRBJ1-2
CASEQGNYGYTF
TGTGCCAGCGAACAGGGGAACTATGGCTACACCTTC
>TRBD2|TRBV9|NA|TRBJ2-3
CASSAGLAGGSTDTQYF
TGTGCCAGCAGCGCGGGACTAGCGGGGGGTAGCACAGATACGCAGTATTTT
>NA|TRBV11-2|NA|TRBJ2-1
CASSLDGVWNEQFF
TGTGCCAGCAGCTTAGATGGAGTATGGAATGAGCAGTTCTTC
>NA|TRBV15|NA|TRBJ1-6
CATRDFSYNSPLHF
TGTGCCACCAGGGACTTCTCCTATAATTCACCCCTCCACTTT
>NA|TRBV19|NA|TRBJ1-2
CASSPPSGGMSYGYTF
TGTGCCAGTAGCCCCCCGTCGGGGGGCATGAGCTATGGCTACACCTTC
>TRBD1|TRBV6-6|NA|TRBJ1-4
CASSHGQGRGEKLFF
TGTGCCAGCAGCCACGGACAGGGTCGAGGTGAAAAACTGTTTTTT
>NA|TRBV9|few|TRBJ1-1
CASSVEVRATEAFF
TGTGCCAGCAGCGTAGAGGTGAGGGCGACTGAAGCTTTCTTT
>NA|TRBV6-1|NA|TRBJ1-1
CASSRQDYTEAFF
TGTGCCAGCAGTCGCCAAGATTACACTGAAGCTTTCTTT
>NA|TRBV7-8|NA|TRBJ1-2
CASSLDIMGRGGYTF
TGTGCCAGCAGCTTAGATATCATGGGACGAGGGGGCTACACCTTC
>TRBD1|TRBV5-1|NA|TRBJ1-1
CASSFGGQGSEAFF
TGCGCCAGCAGCTTCGGGGGACAGGGTAGCGAAGCTTTCTTT